The entry below describes one T cell receptor (beta chain). This sample was included in a study of cytomegalovirus exposure and HLA in healthy donors. V was cut by 0 bases and J by 3 bases, with 10 bases left in between. This CDR3 has 14 residues. The germline gives CDR1 SGHRS, CDR2 YFSETQ. PCR used 60 Vbeta primers and 13 Jbeta primers. Method: immunoSEQ multiplex PCR; TCRdb's copy keeps in-frame clones and lacks some. The sample shows tens of thousands of clones, and 9% to 15% sits with its ten largest clones. The clonotype originates from a woman between 55 and 75 years old in good health and CMV-seropositive. The sample consisted of PBMCs. The genes are TRBV5-1 and TRBJ2-7, with D perhaps TRBD1 (6 bases). The CDR3 DNA sequence: TGCGCCAGCAGCTTGGCCGGGACAAGCTACGAGCAGTACTTC. It translates to CASSLAGTSYEQYF.